These T cell receptor beta chains were read from a single sample in a study of Graves' ophthalmopathy and Graves' hyperthyroidism. MiXCR was run by TCRdb on the multiplex PCR reads, yielding one entry per CDR3 protein. The sample gives a few hundred thousand distinct CDR3 sequences, approximately 15% of which show up once; about 7% is in the top ten. Sequencing input: peripheral blood. The receptors stem from a young woman with stable Graves' hyperthyroidism. Both conserved end residues are part of each CDR3. The order of the fields is J gene, D gene, V gene, clone size, CDR3 protein, CDR3 DNA. D genes are given only for firm matches. Clone sizes are given selectively: once, few, many, or a class where the clone is expanded.

TRBJ1-1 TRBD1 TRBV2 many CASSVSRGLNTEAFF TGTGCCAGCAGTGTCAGCAGGGGGCTTAACACTGAAGCTTTCTTT
TRBJ2-7 TRBD1 TRBV12-3/TRBV12-4 many CASSLGQLQYF TGTGCCAGCAGTTTGGGACAGCTCCAGTACTTC
TRBJ2-7 - TRBV5-5 few CASSLSPNRAEQYF TGTGCCAGCAGCTTGTCCCCTAACAGGGCCGAGCAGTACTTC
TRBJ1-5 - TRBV11-2 many CASSLGRRAGQPQHF TGTGCCAGCAGCTTAGGGCGCAGGGCGGGCCAGCCCCAGCATTTT
TRBJ1-1 - TRBV5-1 many CASSLGREEAFF TGCGCCAGCAGCTTGGGACGGGAAGAAGCTTTCTTT
TRBJ2-7 - TRBV12-3/TRBV12-4 - CASSRNKGSAIVEQYF TGTGCCAGCAGTCGAAACAAGGGCAGTGCAATCGTCGAGCAGTACTTC
TRBJ1-2 TRBD1 TRBV11-2 many CASSLEALTGGVYGYTF TGTGCCAGCAGCTTAGAAGCCCTGACAGGGGGTGTTTATGGCTACACCTTC
TRBJ2-5 TRBD1 TRBV6-5 many CASSYQGQQETQYF TGTGCCAGCAGTTACCAGGGACAGCAAGAGACCCAGTACTTC
TRBJ1-1 - TRBV5-1 many CASSYGTTEAFF TGCGCCAGCAGCTACGGAACTACTGAAGCTTTCTTT
TRBJ1-2 TRBD1 TRBV27 many CASSFLPGQGANNYGYTF TGTGCCAGCAGTTTCCTCCCCGGACAGGGCGCAAATAACTATGGCTACACCTTC
TRBJ1-5 - TRBV7-4 many CASSLRWGRGRNQPQHF TGTGCCAGCAGCCTGAGGTGGGGGCGCGGGCGCAATCAGCCCCAGCATTTT
TRBJ1-1 - TRBV27 many CASSLRQGSGMTEAFF TGTGCCAGCAGTTTAAGGCAGGGGTCGGGTATGACTGAAGCTTTCTTT
TRBJ1-2 TRBD1 TRBV6-1 many CASRRGTGDGYTF TGTGCCAGCAGACGAGGGACAGGGGATGGCTACACCTTC
TRBJ2-7 - TRBV3-1 - CASSPARGRGTSYEQYF TGTGCCAGCAGCCCCGCTCGTGGGCGGGGAACCTCCTACGAGCAGTACTTC
TRBJ1-2 - TRBV6-1 - CASSPRQLQTNYGYTF TGTGCCAGCAGCCCACGACAGTTACAGACTAACTATGGCTACACCTTC
TRBJ2-2 TRBD2 TRBV7-2 many CASSPSGANTGELFF TGTGCCAGCAGCCCCAGCGGGGCGAACACCGGGGAGCTGTTTTTT
TRBJ1-5 - TRBV20-1 many CSARSGSQPQHF TGCAGTGCTAGGTCTGGCAGTCAGCCCCAGCATTTT
TRBJ2-5 TRBD2 TRBV27 - CASGSTSGSVAQYF TGTGCCAGCGGCTCGACTAGCGGGAGTGTGGCCCAGTACTTC
TRBJ1-5 TRBD1 TRBV7-2 - CASSPNRGSRQPQHF TGTGCCAGCAGCCCGAACAGGGGGTCGCGGCAGCCCCAGCATTTT
TRBJ1-1 - TRBV6-5 many CASSSKGLTMNTEAFF TGTGCCAGCAGTTCTAAGGGCCTAACTATGAACACTGAAGCTTTCTTT
TRBJ1-1 - TRBV4-1 few CASSQRGADAEAFF TGCGCCAGCAGCCAAAGGGGGGCAGATGCTGAAGCTTTCTTT
TRBJ1-1 TRBD1 TRBV28 - CASSREGQALMNTEAFF TGTGCCAGCAGTAGAGAGGGACAGGCGCTAATGAACACTGAAGCTTTCTTT
TRBJ1-1 - TRBV5-1 - CASRLTTMNTEAFF TGCGCCAGCAGATTAACGACTATGAACACTGAAGCTTTCTTT
TRBJ2-7 - TRBV12-3/TRBV12-4 many CASSLTGTDTYEQYF TGTGCCAGCAGTCTAACCGGGACGGATACCTACGAGCAGTACTTC
TRBJ1-1 - TRBV27 many CASSKTEKNTEAFF TGTGCCAGCAGTAAAACAGAAAAGAACACTGAAGCTTTCTTT
TRBJ1-2 - TRBV19 many CASSSGWGYGYTF TGTGCCAGTAGTTCCGGGTGGGGCTATGGCTACACCTTC